The entry that follows covers one TCR beta chain sequence. This entry is derived from a study of T cell changes during pregnancy in multiple sclerosis. Only in-frame clones appear in the TCRdb table, and some are missing; sequencing was by immunoSEQ multiplex PCR. This table holds tens of thousands of clones, about 93% found once. The CDR3 loop spans 16 amino acids. CDR1 is MRHNA, CDR2 SNTAGT, per germline. The ends lost 6 bases at V and 8 bases at J; junction bases unmatched: 12. This sequence was found in a female donor with multiple sclerosis, enrolled in a pregnancy study. Material: CD4+ T cells from peripheral blood mononuclear cells, obtained in the third trimester of pregnancy. The rearrangement links TRBV6-4 to TRBJ2-1; 11 positions agree with TRBD1. The CDR3 sequence: CASSYAGTGGRDEQFF. Here the CDR3 DNA reads TGTGCCAGCAGCTACGCCGGGACAGGGGGGAGAGATGAGCAGTTCTTC.